These 17 T cell receptor beta chains originate from one sample sequenced in a study of T cell clonality in common variable immunodeficiency. TCRdb's table, derived via immunoSEQ multiplex PCR, lists solely in-frame clones and lacks some. This sample carries around 39,000 clones, none of them present only once. The sequencing input was peripheral blood mononuclear cells. These receptors originate from a person aged 18 to 69 in good health.

This clone was picked up many times. The CDR3 is cut off 3 residues early in the read; its end comes from the germline J gene. The gene calls are TRBV18 and TRBJ2-5, with TRBD1 identical over 8 bases. After removal of 4 bases from V and 2 bases from J, the junction contained 6 bases not matched to a gene. The V gene's germline CDR1 is KGHSH and CDR2 LQKENI. The CDR3 runs 15 residues. CDR3 DNA, as far as it was read: TGTGCCAGCTCACGCGGGACAGGAGCTCAAGAGACC. Translation gives CASSRGTGAQET. In full, the CDR3 is CASSRGTGAQETQYF.

This clone came up many times. The CDR3 extends 3 residues past the end of the read, so its final part is completed from the germline J gene. The chain uses TRBV6-4 and TRBJ2-1; 9 bases map to TRBD2. Germline values: CDR1 MRHNA, CDR2 SNTAGT. The CDR3 is made up of 15 amino acids. Trimming removed 2 bases from V and 6 bases from J; junction bases left unmatched: 5. This CDR3 reads CASSDRAGGLNEQFF. Partial CDR3 DNA: TGTGCCAGCAGTGACCGGGCGGGAGGGCTCAATGAG.

This clone was seen many times. The sequenced fragment ends 3 residues before the CDR3 boundary, so the rest is inferred from the germline J gene. The V call is TRBV20-1, the J call TRBJ2-7; 10 bases are shared with TRBD2. Per the germline V gene, CDR1 is DFQATT and CDR2 is SNEGSKA (reference sequence). The junction had 7 bases not matched to a gene; V was cut back by 3 bases and J by 2 bases. The CDR3 runs to 15 residues. The CDR3 protein is CSARGGLAATYEQYF. The CDR3 DNA, read in part, is TGCAGTGCTAGGGGCGGACTAGCGGCCACCTACGAG.

At least ten counts were recorded for this clone. The CDR3 end is not reached by the read, which stops 3 residues before it; the germline J gene fills it in. The chain couples TRBV19 to TRBJ2-2; 10 bases map to TRBD2. This CDR3 spans 14 amino acids. V lost 6 bases to trimming and J lost 6 bases; unmatched junction nucleotides: 4. In germline, CDR1 is LNHDA, CDR2 SQIVND (reference sequence). The CDR3: CASRLAGVSGELFF. Incomplete CDR3 DNA: TGTGCCAGTAGGCTAGCGGGAGTATCCGGGGAG.

This clone came up many times. Read sequence stops 3 residues before the CDR3 end, and the germline J gene provides the missing end. The chain has TRBV19 and TRBJ2-1, with D maybe TRBD2 (5 bases). The CDR3 length is 16 residues. Germline CDR1 LNHDA, CDR2 SQIVND (reference sequence). V lost 3 bases and J lost 1, with 13 bases in between. CDR3 DNA, as far as it was read: TGTGCCAGTAGTATTTCCCCTAGCTTGTCCTACAATGAG. It codes for CASSISPSLSYNE. The entire CDR3 reads CASSISPSLSYNEQFF. Using reference TRBV19 and TRBJ2-1 for the parts outside the CDR3, the full variable domain is DGGITQSPKYLFRKEGQNVTLSCEQNLNHDAMYWYRQDPGQGLRLIYYSQIVNDFQKGDIAEGYSVSREKKESFPLTVTSAQKNPTAFYLCASSISPSLSYNEQFFGPGTRLTVL.

This clone was found many times. The read is 3 residues too short to cover the CDR3 end, so that end is filled in from the germline J gene. The V gene is TRBV2, the J gene TRBJ1-1, with D maybe TRBD1 (5 bases). Trimming cost V 6 bases and J 1 base, with 12 bases left between them. The CDR3 is made up of 14 amino acids. Germline loops: CDR1 SNHLY, CDR2 FYNNEI. The sequenced part of the CDR3 DNA is TGTGCCAGCAGGGGGATGGGGGGGAACACTGAA. Amino acids: CASRGMGGNTE. Given in full, the CDR3 is CASRGMGGNTEAFF.

This clone was seen many times. The read is 3 residues too short to cover the CDR3 end, so that end is filled in from the germline J gene. The V call is TRBV30, the J call TRBJ2-1; D is unresolved. The CDR3 runs to 14 residues. Trimming took 0 bases from V and 3 from J, leaving 9 bases between them. Looked up from germline, CDR1 is GTSNPN and CDR2 is SVGIG (reference sequence). The part of the CDR3 DNA that was read is TGTGCCTGGAGTGTCGTCCCTAACTACAATGAG. This codes for CAWSVVPNYNE. The CDR3 as a whole reads CAWSVVPNYNEQFF.

This clone was picked up many times. Sequencing ends 3 residues short of the CDR3 end; the germline J gene provides the rest. The V and J genes are TRBV19 and TRBJ2-3; possible D gene TRBD2, 5 bases. V was pared by 4 bases and J by 4 bases, with 18 bases between. Germline V gene sequence: CDR1 LNHDA, CDR2 SQIVND (reference sequence). This CDR3 is 16 amino acids long. The CDR3 DNA, read in part, is TGTGCCAGTAGTAGGGCTAGCACACAAGTAGCAGATACG. Residues: CASSRASTQVADT. The full CDR3 is CASSRASTQVADTQYF.

This clone was detected ten times or more. The read stops 3 residues short of the end of the CDR3; the missing end is completed from the germline J gene. The rearrangement joins TRBV7-7 to TRBJ2-3, with 10 bases identical to TRBD1. Germline CDR1 SSHAT, CDR2 FNYEAQ (reference sequence). The CDR3 contains 16 residues. Losses at the gene ends were 5 bases for V and 0 bases for J; bases not matched to a gene: 5. The covered CDR3 bases are TGTGCCAGCAGCCCGGGACAGGGGTTAAGCACAGATACG. Translating it yields CASSPGQGLSTDT. The CDR3 reads in full as CASSPGQGLSTDTQYF.

This clone has ten or more counts. The sequenced fragment ends 3 residues before the CDR3 boundary, so the rest is inferred from the germline J gene. This chain joins TRBV19 and TRBJ2-3; 11 bases agree with TRBD2. V was pared by 10 bases and J by 5 bases, with 8 bases of the junction left unmatched. This CDR3 is built from 14 residues. Germline CDR1 reads LNHDA; CDR2 reads SQIVND (reference sequence). The CDR3 protein is CATTLAGVIDTQYF. The part of the CDR3 DNA that was read is TGTGCCACCACACTAGCGGGAGTGATAGATACG.

This clone has a count of ten or more. The sequenced fragment ends 3 residues before the CDR3 boundary, so the rest is inferred from the germline J gene. The rearrangement links TRBV10-2 to TRBJ1-2; 9 bases agree with TRBD1. The CDR3 is 15 amino acids. V shed 0 bases, J shed 5 bases, and the junction held 4 bases outside the gene matches. Germline values: CDR1 WSHSY, CDR2 SAAADI. The CDR3 protein is CASSESGTGFYGYTF. Incomplete CDR3 DNA: TGCGCCAGCAGTGAGTCCGGGACAGGGTTTTATGGC.

This clone was counted at least ten times. The part of the CDR3 DNA that was read is TGTGCCAGTAGTGTCTCCCGCGGCGGGGGAACTGGC. It specifies CASSVSRGGGTG. The whole CDR3 is CASSVSRGGGTGYTF. The chain has TRBV19 and TRBJ1-2; tentatively, D is TRBD1 (5 bases). The read gets to within 3 residues of the CDR3 end, and the germline J gene fills in the rest. Germline CDR1 is LNHDA and CDR2 is SQIVND (reference sequence). The V end lost 5 bases, the J end lost 7 bases, and 20 bases lay between the germline ends. The CDR3 contains 15 residues.

This clone was seen many times. The read halts 3 residues ahead of the CDR3 end, with the missing end drawn from the germline J gene. The chain carries TRBV5-5 and TRBJ1-2, with D possibly TRBD1 on 6 matching bases. The V gene's germline CDR1 is SGHKS and CDR2 YYEKEE (reference sequence). The ends were cut back, 0 bases at V and 4 bases at J, with 13 bases in the middle. There are 15 residues in the CDR3. Incomplete CDR3 DNA: TGTGCCAGCAGCTTGGCCGTAGGACAGCTCTATGGC. Protein sequence: CASSLAVGQLYG. The full CDR3 protein reads CASSLAVGQLYGYTF.

This clone was counted many times. The sequence runs out 3 residues before the end of the CDR3; the remainder is reconstructed from the germline J gene. V is TRBV7-2 and J is TRBJ2-2; 8 bases are a match to TRBD2. V was pared by 4 bases and J by 7 bases, with 5 bases of the junction left unmatched. Germline-derived CDR1 and CDR2 are SGHTA and FQGNSA. CDR3 length: 14 residues. The CDR3 is CASSYKRENGELFF. Incomplete CDR3 DNA: TGTGCCAGCAGCTACAAGCGGGAGAACGGGGAG.

Many counts were recorded for this clone. The read stops 3 residues short of the end of the CDR3; the missing end is completed from the germline J gene. V usage is TRBV5-6 and J usage is TRBJ2-1; no reliable D call. V lost 0 bases and J lost 1, with 8 bases in between. The V gene's germline CDR1 is SGHDT and CDR2 YYEEEE. The CDR3 spans 15 residues. This CDR3 reads CASSLGAGSYNEQFF. CDR3 DNA, as far as it was read: TGTGCCAGCAGCTTGGGGGCAGGTTCCTACAATGAG.

This clone has ten or more counts. The DNA ends 3 residues before the CDR3 does, and the rest of the CDR3 is filled in from the germline J gene. The chain links TRBV19 to TRBJ1-3; D might be TRBD1 (6 bases). Trimming took 5 bases from V and 0 from J, leaving 11 bases between them. CDR1 is LNHDA, CDR2 SQIVND, per germline (reference sequence). The CDR3 consists of 15 residues. The CDR3 is CASSLRTASGNTIYF. Incomplete CDR3 DNA: TGTGCCAGTAGTCTTCGGACAGCCTCTGGAAACACC.

There are many counts of this clone. The missing CDR3 end, 3 residues past where the read stops, is filled in from the germline J gene. The J gene is TRBJ1-2, the V gene TRBV11-2; D is undetermined. The CDR3 is 15 residues long. Germline lookup yields CDR1 SGHAT and CDR2 FQNNGV. V was clipped by 5 bases and J by 7 bases, with 20 bases between them. CDR3 region: CASSPGLRGGGGYTF. The sequenced CDR3 bases are TGTGCCAGCAGCCCCGGGCTGCGGGGAGGCGGTGGC.